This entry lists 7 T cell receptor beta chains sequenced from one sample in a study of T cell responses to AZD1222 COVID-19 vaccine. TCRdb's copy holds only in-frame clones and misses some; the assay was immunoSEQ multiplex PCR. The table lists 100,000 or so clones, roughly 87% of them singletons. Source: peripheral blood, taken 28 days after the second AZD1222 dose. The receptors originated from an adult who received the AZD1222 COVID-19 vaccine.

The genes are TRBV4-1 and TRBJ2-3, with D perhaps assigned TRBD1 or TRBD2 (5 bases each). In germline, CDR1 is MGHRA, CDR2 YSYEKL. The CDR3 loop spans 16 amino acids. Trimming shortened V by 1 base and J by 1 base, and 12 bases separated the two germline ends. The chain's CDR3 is CASSQVQLGGTDTQYF. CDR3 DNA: TGCGCCAGCAGCCAAGTTCAATTGGGGGGCACAGATACGCAGTATTTT.

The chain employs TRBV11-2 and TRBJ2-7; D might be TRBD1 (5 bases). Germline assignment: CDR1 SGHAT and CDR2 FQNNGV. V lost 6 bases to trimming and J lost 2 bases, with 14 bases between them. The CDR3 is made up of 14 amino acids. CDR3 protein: CASRTGSGAYEQYF. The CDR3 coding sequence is TGTGCCAGCAGAACAGGTTCTGGGGCCTACGAGCAGTACTTC.

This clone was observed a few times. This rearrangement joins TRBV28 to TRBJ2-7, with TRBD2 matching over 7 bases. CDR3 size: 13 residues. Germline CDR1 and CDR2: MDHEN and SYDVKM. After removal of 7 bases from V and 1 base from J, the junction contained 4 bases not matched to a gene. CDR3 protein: CASIKAGSYEQYF. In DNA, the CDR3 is TGTGCCAGCATCAAAGCGGGATCCTACGAGCAGTACTTC.

The CDR3 protein is CSVVREGHGNEQFF. CDR3 sequence (DNA): TGCAGCGTCGTTCGGGAGGGCCACGGCAATGAGCAGTTCTTC. The V and J genes are TRBV29-1 and TRBJ2-1; TRBD2 agrees at 8 bases. The CDR3 sequence is 14 residues long. With V trimmed by 6 bases and J by 6 bases, 10 bases remained unmatched. Germline CDR1 SQVTM, CDR2 ANQGSEA.

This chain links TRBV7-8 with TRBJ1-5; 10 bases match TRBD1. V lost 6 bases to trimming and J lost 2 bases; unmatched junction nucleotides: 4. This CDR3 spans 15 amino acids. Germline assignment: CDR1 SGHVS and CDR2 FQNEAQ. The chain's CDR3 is CASSSGTGGNQPQHF. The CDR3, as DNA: TGTGCCAGCAGTTCCGGGACAGGGGGCAATCAGCCCCAGCATTTT.

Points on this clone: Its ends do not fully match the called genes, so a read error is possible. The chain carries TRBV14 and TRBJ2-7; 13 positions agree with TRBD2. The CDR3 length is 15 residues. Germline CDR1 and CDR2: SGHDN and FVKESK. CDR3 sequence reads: CASSPGLAGLYERYF. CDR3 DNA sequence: TGTGCCAGCAGCCCGGGACTAGCGGGACTTTACGAGCGGTACTTC.

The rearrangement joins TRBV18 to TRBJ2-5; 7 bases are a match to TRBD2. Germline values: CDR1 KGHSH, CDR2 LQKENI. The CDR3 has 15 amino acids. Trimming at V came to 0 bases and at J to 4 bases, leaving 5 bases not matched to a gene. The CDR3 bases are TGTGCCAGCTCACCACCGGGGCGGGGGACAGAGACCCAGTACTTC. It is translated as CASSPPGRGTETQYF.